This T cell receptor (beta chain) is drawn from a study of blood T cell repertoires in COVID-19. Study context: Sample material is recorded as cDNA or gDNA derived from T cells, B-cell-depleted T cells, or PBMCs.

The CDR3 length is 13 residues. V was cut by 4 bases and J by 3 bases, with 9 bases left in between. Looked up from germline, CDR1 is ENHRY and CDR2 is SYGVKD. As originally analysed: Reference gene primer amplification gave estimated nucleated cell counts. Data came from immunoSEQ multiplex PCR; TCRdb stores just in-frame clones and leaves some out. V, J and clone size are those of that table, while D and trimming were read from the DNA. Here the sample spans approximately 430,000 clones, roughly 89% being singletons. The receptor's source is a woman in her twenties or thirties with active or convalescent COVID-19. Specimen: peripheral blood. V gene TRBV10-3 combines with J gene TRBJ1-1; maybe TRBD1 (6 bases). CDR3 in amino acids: CAISVQGHTEAFF. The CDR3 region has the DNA TGTGCCATCAGTGTCCAGGGGCACACTGAAGCTTTCTTT.